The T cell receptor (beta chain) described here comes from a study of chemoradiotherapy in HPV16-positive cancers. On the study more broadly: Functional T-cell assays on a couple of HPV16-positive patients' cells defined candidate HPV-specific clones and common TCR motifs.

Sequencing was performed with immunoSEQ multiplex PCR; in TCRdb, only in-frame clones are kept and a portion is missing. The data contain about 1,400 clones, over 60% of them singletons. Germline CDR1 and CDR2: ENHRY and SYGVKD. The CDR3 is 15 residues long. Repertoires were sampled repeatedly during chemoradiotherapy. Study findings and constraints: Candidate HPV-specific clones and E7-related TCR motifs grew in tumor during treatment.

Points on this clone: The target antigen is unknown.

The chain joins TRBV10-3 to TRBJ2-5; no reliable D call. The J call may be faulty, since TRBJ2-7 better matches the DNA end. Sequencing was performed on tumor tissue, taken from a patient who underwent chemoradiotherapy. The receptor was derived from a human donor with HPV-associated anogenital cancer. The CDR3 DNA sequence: TGTGCCATCAGCGCCCCACTACTTGGGGCCTACGAGCAGTACTTC. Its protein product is CAISAPLLGAYEQYF.